A selection of T cell receptor beta chains follows, all from one sample in a study of early T cells in non-severe SARS-CoV-2 infection. Via MiXCR, TCRdb re-called the 5' RACE reads, giving one row per CDR3 protein. The sample contains around 70,000 distinct CDR3 sequences, approximately 12% of which appear only once. Sequences were obtained from whole blood. These receptors originate from an adult who was a healthcare worker with PCR-confirmed SARS-CoV-2 infection or an uninfected control (not recorded which). The CDR3 runs from the conserved cysteine through the conserved F or W. A D gene is named only where the DNA matches it firmly. Rows may omit the clone size; those that give it use once, few, many or a size class.

d_gene	v_gene	abundance	j_gene	CDR3nt	CDR3aa
-	TRBV11-2	few	TRBJ2-3	TGTGCCAGCAGCTTTCACCCGAGGGGGGGCACAGATACGCAGTATTTT	CASSFHPRGGTDTQYF
-	TRBV3-1	many	TRBJ1-2	TGTGCCAGCAGCCAAGTTACGGTGGGTCGTGGCTACACCTTC	CASSQVTVGRGYTF
-	TRBV7-9	few	TRBJ2-3	TGTGCCAGCAGCTTACCCCGAGGGACACCAGGCACAGATACGCAGTATTTT	CASSLPRGTPGTDTQYF
TRBD1	TRBV18	-	TRBJ1-2	TGTGCCAGCTCACCATCCGAGACAGGGAGGTCCTACACCTTC	CASSPSETGRSYTF
TRBD2	TRBV29-1	many	TRBJ2-1	TGCAGCGTTGCGGGAGGTTCCTACAATGAGCAGTTCTTC	CSVAGGSYNEQFF
TRBD1	TRBV7-3	many	TRBJ1-1	TGTGCCAGCAGCTTACGAGGGACAGGGAACACTGAAGCTTTCTTT	CASSLRGTGNTEAFF
-	TRBV24-1	many	TRBJ2-3	TGTGCCACCAGCGATGGAGACACAGATACGCAGTATTTT	CATSDGDTDTQYF
-	TRBV21-1	-	TRBJ2-7	-	CASSKEVGQGSYEQYF
-	TRBV5-1	-	TRBJ1-1	TGCGCCAGCAGCCCAGCCCTTAGCGGCACTGAAGCTTTCTTT	CASSPALSGTEAFF
TRBD2	TRBV3-1	few	TRBJ2-2	TGTGCCAGCAGCCCAACCTCTGCGGGGGCGAACACCGGGGAGCTGTTTTTT	CASSPTSAGANTGELFF
-	TRBV12-3/TRBV12-4	-	TRBJ2-2	TGTGCCAGCAGTTTCCCAGGCGGGGAGCTGTTTTTT	CASSFPGGELFF
TRBD2	TRBV9	many	TRBJ2-7	TGTGCCAGCAGCGTAGGAGCGGGGGGGCCGCCCTACGAGCAGTACTTC	CASSVGAGGPPYEQYF
-	TRBV5-1	few	TRBJ1-5	TGCGCCAGCAGCTTGGAGGGTGATCGGCCCCAGCATTTT	CASSLEGDRPQHF
-	TRBV6-6	few	TRBJ1-1	TGTGCCAGCAGTTACTCGCGGCCAGGCGAGATGAACACTGAAGCTTTCTTT	CASSYSRPGEMNTEAFF
TRBD1	TRBV9	-	TRBJ1-3	TGTGCCAGCAGCTTTGCCCAGGGGGCGTCCGGAAACACCATATATTTT	CASSFAQGASGNTIYF
-	TRBV6-4	few	TRBJ2-1	TGTGCCAGCAAAGGGGGGAGCAACAATGAGCAGTTCTTC	CASKGGSNNEQFF
-	TRBV5-4	few	TRBJ2-5	TGTGCCAGCAGCTTGGGGGGTGCGGGGTTGGAGACCCAGTACTTC	CASSLGGAGLETQYF
TRBD1	TRBV25-1	few	TRBJ1-1	TGTGCCAGCAAGGACAGGGGCGATGAAGCTTTCTTT	CASKDRGDEAFF
-	TRBV6-1	-	TRBJ2-6	TGTGCCAGCAGAAAAACAGCCGGGGCCAACGTCCTGACTTTC	CASRKTAGANVLTF
-	TRBV24-1	-	TRBJ2-7	TGTGCCACCAGAGGCCGGGGGAGGTACGAGCAGTACTTC	CATRGRGRYEQYF